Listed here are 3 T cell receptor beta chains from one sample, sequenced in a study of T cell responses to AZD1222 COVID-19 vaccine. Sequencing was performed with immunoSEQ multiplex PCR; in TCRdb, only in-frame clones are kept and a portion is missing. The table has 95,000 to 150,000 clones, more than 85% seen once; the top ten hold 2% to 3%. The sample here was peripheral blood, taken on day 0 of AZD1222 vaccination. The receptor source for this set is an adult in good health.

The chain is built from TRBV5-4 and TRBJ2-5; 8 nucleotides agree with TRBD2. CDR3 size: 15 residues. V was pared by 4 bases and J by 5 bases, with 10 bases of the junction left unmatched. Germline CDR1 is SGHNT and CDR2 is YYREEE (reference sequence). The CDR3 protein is CASSHLAGGGETQYF. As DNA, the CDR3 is TGTGCCAGCAGCCATCTAGCGGGTGGGGGGGAGACCCAGTACTTC.

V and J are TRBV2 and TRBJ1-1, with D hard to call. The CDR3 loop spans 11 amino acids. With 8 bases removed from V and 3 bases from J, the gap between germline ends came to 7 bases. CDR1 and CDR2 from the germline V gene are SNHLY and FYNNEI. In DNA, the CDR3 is TGTGCCAGCTCGAGAGACACTGAAGCTTTCTTT. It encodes CASSRDTEAFF.

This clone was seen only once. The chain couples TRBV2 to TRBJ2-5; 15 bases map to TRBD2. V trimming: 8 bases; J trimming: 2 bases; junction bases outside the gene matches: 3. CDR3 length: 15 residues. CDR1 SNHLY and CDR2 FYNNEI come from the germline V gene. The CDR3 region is CASGTSGRLQETQYF. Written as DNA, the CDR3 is TGTGCCAGCGGGACTAGCGGGAGGCTTCAAGAGACCCAGTACTTC. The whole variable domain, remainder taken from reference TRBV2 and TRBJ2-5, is EPEVTQTPSHQVTQMGQEVILRCVPISNHLYFYWYRQILGQKVEFLVSFYNNEISEKSEIFDDQFSVERPDGSNFTLKIRSTKLEDSAMYFCASGTSGRLQETQYFGPGTRLLVL.